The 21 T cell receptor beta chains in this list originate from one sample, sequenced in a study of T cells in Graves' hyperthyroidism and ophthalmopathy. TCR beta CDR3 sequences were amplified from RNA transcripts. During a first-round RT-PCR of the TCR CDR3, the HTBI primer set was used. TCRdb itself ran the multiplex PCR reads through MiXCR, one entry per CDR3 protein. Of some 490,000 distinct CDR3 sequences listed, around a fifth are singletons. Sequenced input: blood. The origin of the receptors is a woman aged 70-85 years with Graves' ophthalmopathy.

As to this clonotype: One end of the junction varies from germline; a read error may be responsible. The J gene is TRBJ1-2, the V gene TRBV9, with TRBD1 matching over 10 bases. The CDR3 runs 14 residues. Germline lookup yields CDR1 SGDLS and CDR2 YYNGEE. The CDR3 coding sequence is TGCGCCAGCAGCCCAGGGACAGGGGCGAGCGGCTACACCTTC. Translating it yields CASSPGTGASGYTF.

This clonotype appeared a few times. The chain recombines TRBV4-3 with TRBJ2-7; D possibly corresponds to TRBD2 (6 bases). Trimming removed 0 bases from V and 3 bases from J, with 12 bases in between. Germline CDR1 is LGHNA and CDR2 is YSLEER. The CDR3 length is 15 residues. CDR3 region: CASSQEYAGGYEQYF. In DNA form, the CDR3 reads TGCGCCAGCAGCCAAGAGTACGCCGGGGGCTACGAGCAGTACTTC.

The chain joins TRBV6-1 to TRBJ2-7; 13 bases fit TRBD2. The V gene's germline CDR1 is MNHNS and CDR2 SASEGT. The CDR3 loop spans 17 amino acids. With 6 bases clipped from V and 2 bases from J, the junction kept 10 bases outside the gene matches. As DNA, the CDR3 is TGTGCCAGCAGCTCGTTCCGACTAGCGGGGGGAACCTACGAGCAGTACTTC. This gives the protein CASSSFRLAGGTYEQYF.

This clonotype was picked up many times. DNA for the CDR3: TGTGCCAGCAGCTTAGGCGTGGAGCAGGGGTTGAGCTACACCTTC. This gives the protein CASSLGVEQGLSYTF. The chain employs TRBV7-2 and TRBJ1-2, with D maybe TRBD1 (6 bases). Germline V gives CDR1 SGHTA, CDR2 FQGNSA. The CDR3 runs to 15 residues. With 1 base removed from V and 9 bases from J, the gap between germline ends came to 18 bases.

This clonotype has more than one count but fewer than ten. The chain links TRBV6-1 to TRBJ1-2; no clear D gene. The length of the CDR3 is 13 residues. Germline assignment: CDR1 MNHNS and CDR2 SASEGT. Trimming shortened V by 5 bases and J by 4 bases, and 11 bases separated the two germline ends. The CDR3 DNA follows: TGTGCCAGCAGTCCCCGGGAGCTCTATGGCTACACCTTC. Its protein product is CASSPRELYGYTF.

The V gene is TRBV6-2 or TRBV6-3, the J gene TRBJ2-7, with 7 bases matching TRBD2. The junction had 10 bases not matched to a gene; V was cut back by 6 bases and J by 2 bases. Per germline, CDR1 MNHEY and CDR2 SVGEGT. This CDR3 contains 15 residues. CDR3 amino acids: CASRGEGNPTYEQYF. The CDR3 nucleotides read TGTGCCAGCAGGGGGGAGGGGAATCCTACCTACGAGCAGTACTTC.

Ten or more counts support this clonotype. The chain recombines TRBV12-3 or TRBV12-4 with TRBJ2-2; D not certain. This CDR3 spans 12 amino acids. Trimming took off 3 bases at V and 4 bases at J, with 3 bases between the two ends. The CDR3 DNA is TGTGCCAGCAGTTTCGGCACCGGGGAGCTGTTTTTT. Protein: CASSFGTGELFF.

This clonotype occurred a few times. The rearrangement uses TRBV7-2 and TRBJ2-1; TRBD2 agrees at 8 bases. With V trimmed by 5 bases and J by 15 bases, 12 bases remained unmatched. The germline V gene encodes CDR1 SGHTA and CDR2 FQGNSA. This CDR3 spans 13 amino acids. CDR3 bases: TGTGCCAGCAGCAACCGCATCGGGACTAGAGGGTTCTTC. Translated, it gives CASSNRIGTRGFF.

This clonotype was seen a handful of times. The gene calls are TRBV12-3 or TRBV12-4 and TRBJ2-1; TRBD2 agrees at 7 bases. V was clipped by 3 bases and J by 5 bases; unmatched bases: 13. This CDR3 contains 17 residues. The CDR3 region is CASSFSLAALGNNEQFF. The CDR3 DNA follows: TGTGCCAGCAGTTTTTCTCTAGCGGCCTTGGGAAACAATGAGCAGTTCTTC.

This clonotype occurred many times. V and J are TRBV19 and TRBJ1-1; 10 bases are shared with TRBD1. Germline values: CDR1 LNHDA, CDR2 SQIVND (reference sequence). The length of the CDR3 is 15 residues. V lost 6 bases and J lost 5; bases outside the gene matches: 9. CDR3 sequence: CASRRGTGERTEAFF. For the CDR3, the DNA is TGTGCCAGTAGACGAGGGACAGGGGAGAGGACTGAAGCTTTCTTT.

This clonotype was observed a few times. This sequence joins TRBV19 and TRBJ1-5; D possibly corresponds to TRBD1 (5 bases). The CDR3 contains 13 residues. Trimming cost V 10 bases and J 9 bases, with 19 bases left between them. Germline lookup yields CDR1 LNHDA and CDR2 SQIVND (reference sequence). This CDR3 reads CAIRQGAAGPQHF. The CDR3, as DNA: TGTGCCATCCGACAAGGGGCAGCGGGGCCCCAGCATTTT.

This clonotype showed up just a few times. This CDR3 is CSVGGTVSYEQYF. In DNA, the CDR3 is TGCAGCGTTGGGGGCACAGTCTCCTACGAGCAGTACTTC. V is TRBV29-1 and J is TRBJ2-7; the D gene is possibly TRBD1 (5 bases). Germline V gene lookup returns CDR1 SQVTM and CDR2 ANQGSEA. V lost 4 bases to trimming and J lost 0 bases, with 10 bases between them. The CDR3 runs to 13 residues.

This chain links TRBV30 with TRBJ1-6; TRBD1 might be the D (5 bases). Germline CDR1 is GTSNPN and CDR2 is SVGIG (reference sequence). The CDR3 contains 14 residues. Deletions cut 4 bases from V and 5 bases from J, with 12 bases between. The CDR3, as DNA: TGTGCCTGGAACGTGGGAGGGGATAATTCACCCCTCCACTTT. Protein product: CAWNVGGDNSPLHF.

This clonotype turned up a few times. The CDR3 region is CASSPQGYSNQPQHF. The CDR3 DNA reads TGTGCCAGCAGTCCCCAGGGTTATAGCAATCAGCCCCAGCATTTT. V gene TRBV6-1 combines with J gene TRBJ1-5, with D tentatively TRBD1 (5 bases). The CDR3 covers 15 residues. Looked up from germline, CDR1 is MNHNS and CDR2 is SASEGT. With 5 bases removed from V and 0 bases from J, the gap between germline ends came to 11 bases.

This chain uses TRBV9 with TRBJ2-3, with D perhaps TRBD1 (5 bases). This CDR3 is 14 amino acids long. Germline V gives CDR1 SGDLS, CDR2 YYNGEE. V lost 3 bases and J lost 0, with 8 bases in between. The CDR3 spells CASSADSSTDTQYF. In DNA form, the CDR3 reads TGTGCCAGCAGCGCAGACAGTAGCACAGATACGCAGTATTTT.

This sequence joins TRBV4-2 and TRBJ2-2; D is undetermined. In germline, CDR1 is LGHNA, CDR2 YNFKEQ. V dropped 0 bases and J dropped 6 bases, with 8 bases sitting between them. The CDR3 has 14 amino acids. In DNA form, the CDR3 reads TGTGCCAGCAGCCAAGATCAAGCATCCGGGGAGCTGTTTTTT. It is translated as CASSQDQASGELFF.

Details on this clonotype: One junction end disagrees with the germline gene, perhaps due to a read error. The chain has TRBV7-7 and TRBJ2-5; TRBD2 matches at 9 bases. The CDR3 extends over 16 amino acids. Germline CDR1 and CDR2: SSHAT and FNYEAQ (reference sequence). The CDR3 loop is CASSNTGTSYRETQYF. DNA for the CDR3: TGTGCTAGCAGCAATACCGGGACTAGCTATCGAGAGACCCAGTACTTC.

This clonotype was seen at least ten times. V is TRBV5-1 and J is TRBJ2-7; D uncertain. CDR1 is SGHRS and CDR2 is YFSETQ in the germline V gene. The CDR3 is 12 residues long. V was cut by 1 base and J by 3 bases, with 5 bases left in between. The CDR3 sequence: CASSLNGYEQYF. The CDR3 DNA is TGCGCCAGCAGCTTGAACGGCTACGAGCAGTACTTC.

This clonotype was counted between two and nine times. The CDR3 region is CSVYGTSGTNEQFF. As DNA, the CDR3 is TGCAGCGTCTACGGGACTAGCGGGACCAATGAGCAGTTCTTC. The chain combines TRBV29-1 with TRBJ2-1, with 13 nucleotides matching TRBD2. V was clipped by 6 bases and J by 6 bases; unmatched bases: 5. The CDR3 covers 14 residues. Germline values: CDR1 SQVTM, CDR2 ANQGSEA.

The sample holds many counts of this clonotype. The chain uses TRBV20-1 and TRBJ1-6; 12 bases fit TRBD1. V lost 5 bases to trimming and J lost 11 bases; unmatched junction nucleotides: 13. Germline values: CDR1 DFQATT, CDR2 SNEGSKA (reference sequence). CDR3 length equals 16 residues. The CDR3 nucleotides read TGCAGTGCTCCCAACCCCGGGACAGGGGGCCCCACACCCCTCCACTTT. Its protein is CSAPNPGTGGPTPLHF.

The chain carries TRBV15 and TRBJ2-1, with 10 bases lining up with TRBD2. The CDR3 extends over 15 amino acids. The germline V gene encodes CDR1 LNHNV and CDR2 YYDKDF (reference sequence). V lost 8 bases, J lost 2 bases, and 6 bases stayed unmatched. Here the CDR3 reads CATARTSGTYNEQFF. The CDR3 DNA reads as TGTGCCACCGCCCGGACTAGCGGAACCTACAATGAGCAGTTCTTC.